This T cell receptor beta chain was captured by sequencing in a study of response to subunit inactivated influenza vaccine. Germline V gives CDR1 GTSNPN, CDR2 SVGIG (reference sequence). Trimming took off 1 base at V and 4 bases at J, with 13 bases between the two ends. This CDR3 comprises 14 residues. In TCRdb, the RT-PCR reads were re-called with MiXCR into one record per CDR3 protein. There are about 650,000 distinct CDR3 sequences in the sample; 13% to 15% occur only once, and 6.5% to 8% lies in the top ten. This clonotype has only a few counts. Its antigen is not known. Study-level findings and limits: It was the authors' suggestion that each seasonal influenza vaccination recruits few new T cells.

This chain joins TRBV30 and TRBJ1-1, with a possible D match to TRBD1 (5 bases). This specimen consisted of PBMCs from blood, obtained approximately 15 days before vaccination. This TCR came from a man aged 50 to 60 who received an inactivated influenza vaccine. The CDR3 DNA follows: TGTGCCTGGAGTGCTGGGGCGGGTTTCACTGAAGCTTTCTTT. This translates into CAWSAGAGFTEAFF.